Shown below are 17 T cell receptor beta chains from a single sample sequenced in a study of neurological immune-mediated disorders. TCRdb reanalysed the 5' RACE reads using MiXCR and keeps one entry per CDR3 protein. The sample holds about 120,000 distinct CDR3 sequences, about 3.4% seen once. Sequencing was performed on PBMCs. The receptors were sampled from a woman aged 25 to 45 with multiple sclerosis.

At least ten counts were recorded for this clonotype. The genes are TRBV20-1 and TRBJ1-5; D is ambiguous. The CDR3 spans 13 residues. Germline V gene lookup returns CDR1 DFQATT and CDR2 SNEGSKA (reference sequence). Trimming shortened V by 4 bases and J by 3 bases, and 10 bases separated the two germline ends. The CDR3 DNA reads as TGCAGTGCTAAAACTGGGTTCAATCAGCCCCAGCATTTT. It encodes CSAKTGFNQPQHF.

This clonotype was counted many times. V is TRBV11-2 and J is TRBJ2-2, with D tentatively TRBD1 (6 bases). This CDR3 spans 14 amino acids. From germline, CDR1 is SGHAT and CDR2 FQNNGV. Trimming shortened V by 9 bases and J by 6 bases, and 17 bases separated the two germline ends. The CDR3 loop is CASYTGMSPGELFF. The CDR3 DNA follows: TGTGCCAGTTATACAGGGATGTCTCCCGGGGAGCTGTTTTTT.

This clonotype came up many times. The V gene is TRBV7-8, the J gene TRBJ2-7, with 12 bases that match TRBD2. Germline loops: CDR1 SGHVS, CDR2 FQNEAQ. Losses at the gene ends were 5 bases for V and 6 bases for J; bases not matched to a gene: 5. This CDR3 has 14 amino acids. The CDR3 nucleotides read TGTGCCAGCAGCCTGGGACTAGCGGGTCGCGAGCAGTACTTC. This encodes CASSLGLAGREQYF.

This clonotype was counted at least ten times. In DNA form, the CDR3 reads TGCAGTGCTACGCAACAGGGGGCGGCGATTGGCTACACCTTC. Protein product: CSATQQGAAIGYTF. The V and J genes are TRBV20-1 and TRBJ1-2; 9 positions match TRBD1. The V gene end was trimmed by 4 bases and the J gene end by 7 bases; junction bases not matched to a gene: 10. The CDR3 covers 14 residues. CDR1 DFQATT and CDR2 SNEGSKA come from the germline V gene (reference sequence).

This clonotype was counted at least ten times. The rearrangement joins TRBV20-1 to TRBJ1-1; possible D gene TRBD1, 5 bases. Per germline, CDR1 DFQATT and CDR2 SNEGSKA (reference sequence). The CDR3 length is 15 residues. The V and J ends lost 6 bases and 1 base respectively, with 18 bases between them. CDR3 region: CSALGGMRANTEAFF. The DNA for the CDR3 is TGCAGTGCCCTCGGGGGGATGAGGGCGAACACTGAAGCTTTCTTT.

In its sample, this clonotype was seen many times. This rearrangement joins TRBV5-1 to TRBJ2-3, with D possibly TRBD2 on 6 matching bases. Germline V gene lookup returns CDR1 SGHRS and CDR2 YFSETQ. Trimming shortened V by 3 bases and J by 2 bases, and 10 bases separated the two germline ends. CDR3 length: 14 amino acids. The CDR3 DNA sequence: TGCGCCAGCAGCTCCCGGACTACCACAGATACGCAGTATTTT. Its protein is CASSSRTTTDTQYF.

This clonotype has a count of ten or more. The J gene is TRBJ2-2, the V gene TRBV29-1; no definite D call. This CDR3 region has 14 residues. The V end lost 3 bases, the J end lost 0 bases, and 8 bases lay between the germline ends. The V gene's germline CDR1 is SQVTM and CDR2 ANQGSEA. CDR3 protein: CSVEGPPNTGELFF. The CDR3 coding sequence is TGCAGCGTTGAGGGCCCCCCGAACACCGGGGAGCTGTTTTTT.

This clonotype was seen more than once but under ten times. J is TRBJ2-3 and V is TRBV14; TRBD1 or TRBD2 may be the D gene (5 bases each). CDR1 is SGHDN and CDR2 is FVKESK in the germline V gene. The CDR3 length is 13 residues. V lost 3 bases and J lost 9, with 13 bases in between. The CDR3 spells CASSHLGDGTQYF. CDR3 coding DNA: TGTGCCAGCAGCCACCTCGGGGACGGCACGCAGTATTTT.

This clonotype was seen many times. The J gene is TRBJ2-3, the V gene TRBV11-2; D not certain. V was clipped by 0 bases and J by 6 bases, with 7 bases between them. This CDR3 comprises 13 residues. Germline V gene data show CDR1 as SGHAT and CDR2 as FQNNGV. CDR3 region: CASSLEGFDTQYF. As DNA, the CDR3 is TGTGCCAGCAGCTTAGAGGGATTTGATACGCAGTATTTT.

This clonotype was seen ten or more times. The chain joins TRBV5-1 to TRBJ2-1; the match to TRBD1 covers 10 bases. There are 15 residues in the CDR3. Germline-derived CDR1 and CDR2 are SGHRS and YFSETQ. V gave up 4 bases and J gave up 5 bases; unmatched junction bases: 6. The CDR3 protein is CASSRTGTGDNEQFF. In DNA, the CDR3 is TGCGCCAGCAGCAGAACCGGGACAGGGGACAATGAGCAGTTCTTC.

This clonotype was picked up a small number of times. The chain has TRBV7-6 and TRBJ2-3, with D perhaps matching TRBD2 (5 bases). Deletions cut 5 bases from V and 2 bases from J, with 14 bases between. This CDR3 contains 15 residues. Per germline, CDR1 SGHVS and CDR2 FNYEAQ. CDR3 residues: CASSTLAGYTDTQYF. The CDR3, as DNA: TGTGCCAGCAGCACCCTAGCCGGGTACACAGATACGCAGTATTTT.

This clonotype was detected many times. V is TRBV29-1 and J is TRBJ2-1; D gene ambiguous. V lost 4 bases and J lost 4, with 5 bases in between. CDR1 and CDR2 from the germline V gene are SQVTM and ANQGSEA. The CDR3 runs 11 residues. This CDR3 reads CSVAGYNEQFF. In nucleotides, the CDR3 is TGCAGCGTTGCTGGGTACAATGAGCAGTTCTTC.

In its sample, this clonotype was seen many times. CDR3: CASSPRTGLNSPLHF. Written as DNA, the CDR3 is TGTGCCAGCAGCCCGAGGACAGGGCTGAATTCACCCCTCCACTTT. The chain couples TRBV9 to TRBJ1-6; 8 nucleotides agree with TRBD1. The CDR3 is 15 residues long. CDR1 and CDR2 from the germline V gene are SGDLS and YYNGEE. V trimming: 4 bases; J trimming: 7 bases; junction bases outside the gene matches: 7.

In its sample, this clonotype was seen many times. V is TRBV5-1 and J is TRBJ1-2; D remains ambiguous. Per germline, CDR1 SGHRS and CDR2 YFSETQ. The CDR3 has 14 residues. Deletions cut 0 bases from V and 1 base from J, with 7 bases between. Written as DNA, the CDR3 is TGCGCCAGCAGCTTGGGAGAGAATAACTATGGCTACACCTTC. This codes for CASSLGENNYGYTF.

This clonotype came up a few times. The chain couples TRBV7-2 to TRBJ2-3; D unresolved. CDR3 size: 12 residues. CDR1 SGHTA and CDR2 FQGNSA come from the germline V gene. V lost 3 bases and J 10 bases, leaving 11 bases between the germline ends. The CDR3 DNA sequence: TGTGCCAGCAGCTTTTTAGACCGTGCGCAGTATTTT. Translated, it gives CASSFLDRAQYF.

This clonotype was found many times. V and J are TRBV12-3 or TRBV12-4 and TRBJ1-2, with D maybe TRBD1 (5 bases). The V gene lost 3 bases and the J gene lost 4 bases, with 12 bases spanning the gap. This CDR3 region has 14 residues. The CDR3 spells CASSFQVGAYGYTF. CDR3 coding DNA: TGTGCCAGCAGTTTTCAGGTTGGGGCCTATGGCTACACCTTC.

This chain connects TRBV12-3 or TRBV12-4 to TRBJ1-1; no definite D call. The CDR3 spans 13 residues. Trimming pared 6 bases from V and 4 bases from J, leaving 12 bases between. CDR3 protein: CASSPLLGTEAFF. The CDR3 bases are TGTGCCAGCAGCCCGCTCCTGGGCACTGAAGCTTTCTTT.